Here is one T cell receptor beta chain with its context. Its antigen remains unidentified. This entry is derived from a study of post-analysis software for immune sequencing data. Study-level findings and limits: Normalized Chao1 diversity in multiple sclerosis patients fell significantly below that of controls. About 5 TRBV segments, including TRBV5-6, TRBV5-1 and TRBV20-1, were more frequent in patients than controls. Analysis by F measure revealed that same-batch samples clustered strongly together.

Trimming took 5 bases from V and 5 from J, leaving 19 bases between them. The CDR3 is 15 amino acids. The library was made from cDNA and included unique molecular identifiers. One entry per CDR3 protein, called by TCRdb with MiXCR from the PCR reads. The sample holds approximately 350,000 distinct CDR3 sequences, roughly 38% seen once. The receptor was derived from a girl between 5 and 17 years old with multiple sclerosis. Sequencing was performed on blood. The chain recombines TRBV12-3 or TRBV12-4 with TRBJ2-7; tentatively, D is TRBD2 (6 bases). The CDR3 DNA follows: TGTGCCAGCAGTCGGCCGGGACTCCGTCTAGACGAGCAGTACTTC. It is translated as CASSRPGLRLDEQYF.